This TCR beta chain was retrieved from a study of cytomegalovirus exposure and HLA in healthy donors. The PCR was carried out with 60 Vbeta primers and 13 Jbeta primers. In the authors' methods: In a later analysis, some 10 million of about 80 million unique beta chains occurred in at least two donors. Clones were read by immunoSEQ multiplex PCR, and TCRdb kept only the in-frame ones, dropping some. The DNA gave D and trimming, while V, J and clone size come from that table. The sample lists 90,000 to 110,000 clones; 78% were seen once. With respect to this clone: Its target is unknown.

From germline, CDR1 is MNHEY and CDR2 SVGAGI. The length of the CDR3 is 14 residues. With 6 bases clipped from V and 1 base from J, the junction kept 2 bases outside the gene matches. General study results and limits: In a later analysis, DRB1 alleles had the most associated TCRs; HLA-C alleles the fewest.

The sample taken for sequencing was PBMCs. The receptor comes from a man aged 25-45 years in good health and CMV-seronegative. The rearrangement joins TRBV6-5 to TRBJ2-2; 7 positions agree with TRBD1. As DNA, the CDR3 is TGTGCCAGCAGCCGGACAGGGAACACCGGGGAGCTGTTTTTT. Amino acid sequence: CASSRTGNTGELFF.